This T cell receptor (beta chain) was sequenced for a study of shared clonotypes between healthy human individuals. Across the whole study: The cohort comprised two women and a few men. Their ages spanned 18 to 49 years.

The authors split each subset's genomic DNA evenly across several immunoSEQ plates. As processed by the authors: Because ImmunoSEQ provided only junction sequences with no quality scores, the filtering differed. Libraries were prepared by immunoSEQ multiplex PCR; TCRdb keeps only in-frame clonotypes and omits some of them. Clonal size and the V and J genes are those of that table, whereas D and trimming came from the DNA. This sample carries millions of clones, about 92% of them seen once, and the ten largest clones take around 1.7%. Only CD45RO-negative cells positively selected for CCR7 counted as naive CD8 cells, so terminally differentiated effector memory CD45RA+ cells were excluded. In this sample, this clone turned up once. Its antigen remains unknown. Broader study findings: In this cohort, only blood was sampled, and tissue repertoires likely differ.

The CDR3 consists of 14 residues. Germline values: CDR1 SGHRS, CDR2 YFSETQ. V gave up 4 bases and J gave up 7 bases; unmatched junction bases: 10. The chain employs TRBV5-1 and TRBJ2-7; TRBD1 aligns across 8 bases. What was sequenced was naive CD8+ T cells from PBMCs. The TCR comes from a man younger than 35 in good health. Some clones in this sample may be carry-over from other donors' samples. CDR3 region: CASSGGTGLLEQYF. In nucleotides, the CDR3 is TGCGCCAGCAGCGGCGGGACAGGACTATTAGAGCAGTACTTC.